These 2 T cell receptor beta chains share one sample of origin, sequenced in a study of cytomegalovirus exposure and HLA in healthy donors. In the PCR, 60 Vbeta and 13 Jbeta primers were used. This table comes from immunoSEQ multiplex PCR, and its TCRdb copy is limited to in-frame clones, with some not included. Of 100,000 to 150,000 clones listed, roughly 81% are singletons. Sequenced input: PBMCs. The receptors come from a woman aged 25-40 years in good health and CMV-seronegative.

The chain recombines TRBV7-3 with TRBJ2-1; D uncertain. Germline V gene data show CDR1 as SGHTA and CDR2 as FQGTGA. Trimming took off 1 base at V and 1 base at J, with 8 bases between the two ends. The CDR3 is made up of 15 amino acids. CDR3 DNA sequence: TGTGCCAGCAGCTTAATAGACTCTTCCTACAATGAGCAGTTCTTC. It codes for CASSLIDSSYNEQFF.

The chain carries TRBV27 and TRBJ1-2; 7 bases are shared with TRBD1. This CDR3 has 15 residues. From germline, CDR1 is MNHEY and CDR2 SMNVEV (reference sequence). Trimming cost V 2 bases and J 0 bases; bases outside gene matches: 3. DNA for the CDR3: TGTGCCAGCAGTTTAACAGGGGACACTAACTATGGCTACACCTTC. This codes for CASSLTGDTNYGYTF.